The next 19 T cell receptor beta chains were all read from a single sample in a study of blood T cell repertoires in COVID-19. The data were produced by immunoSEQ multiplex PCR, yet TCRdb's version contains in-frame clones alone and is incomplete. The repertoire holds around 100,000 clones, more than 80% seen once, with around 2.9% in the top ten. Sequenced material: peripheral blood. The receptors derive from a man aged 45-65 years with COVID-19, enrolled during active disease.

The chain recombines TRBV10-3 with TRBJ2-1; TRBD2 matches at 8 bases. The germline V gene encodes CDR1 ENHRY and CDR2 SYGVKD. Trimming cost V 6 bases and J 4 bases; bases outside gene matches: 14. This CDR3 region has 17 residues. CDR3 nucleotides: TGTGCCATCAGACGAAGACCGGGACTAGAGATATACAATGAGCAGTTCTTC. It encodes CAIRRRPGLEIYNEQFF.

This clone appeared a single time. J is TRBJ2-7 and V is TRBV6-2 or TRBV6-3; a possible D gene is TRBD1 (6 bases). V was pared by 5 bases and J by 2 bases, with 13 bases between. Per the germline V gene, CDR1 is MNHEY and CDR2 is SVGEGT. The CDR3 is 14 amino acids. This chain's CDR3 is CASSLLAGAYEQYF. For the CDR3, the DNA is TGTGCCAGCAGTCTTCTGGCAGGGGCCTACGAGCAGTACTTC.

The chain recombines TRBV6-2 or TRBV6-3 with TRBJ1-2; the match to TRBD1 covers 7 bases. The CDR3 is 13 amino acids. Germline CDR1 is MNHEY and CDR2 is SVGEGT. J was trimmed by 2 bases and V by 4 bases; bases with no gene match: 1. CDR3 in amino acids: CASSWTGNYGYTF. The CDR3 DNA reads as TGTGCCAGCAGTTGGACAGGCAACTATGGCTACACCTTC.

V usage is TRBV6-6 and J usage is TRBJ1-6, with 8 positions matching TRBD1. The CDR3 is 16 residues long. Germline V gene sequence: CDR1 MNHNY, CDR2 SVGAGI (reference sequence). The ends lost 5 bases at V and 7 bases at J; junction bases unmatched: 10. CDR3 in amino acids: CASSRGQGGGNSPLHF. CDR3 DNA: TGTGCCAGCAGTCGCGGACAGGGCGGCGGGAATTCACCCCTCCACTTT.

The chain is built from TRBV27 and TRBJ2-7, with 10 bases lining up with TRBD2. Germline CDR1 MNHEY, CDR2 SMNVEV (reference sequence). The CDR3 consists of 15 residues. J gave up 2 bases and V 4 bases, and 5 bases lay outside the gene matches. The CDR3 bases are TGTGCCAGCAGTTGGGGTAGCGGGGGGACCTACGAGCAGTACTTC. As protein: CASSWGSGGTYEQYF.

The J gene is TRBJ1-5, the V gene TRBV19, with D possibly being TRBD1 (6 bases). CDR1 is LNHDA and CDR2 is SQIVND in the germline V gene (reference sequence). This CDR3 comprises 17 residues. V was cut by 5 bases and J by 0 bases, with 17 bases left in between. CDR3 nucleotide sequence: TGTGCCAGTAGTCGACCGGACAGTCCTTATAGCAATCAGCCCCAGCATTTT. This translates into CASSRPDSPYSNQPQHF.

This chain connects TRBV10-3 to TRBJ1-3; D ambiguous. The CDR3 is made up of 16 amino acids. The V gene's germline CDR1 is ENHRY and CDR2 SYGVKD. Trimming cost V 0 bases and J 4 bases, with 13 bases left between them. CDR3 residues: CAISESGMRVGNTIYF. As DNA, the CDR3 is TGTGCCATCAGTGAGTCCGGGATGAGGGTAGGAAACACCATATATTTT.

The V gene is TRBV6-6, the J gene TRBJ2-7; 9 nucleotides match TRBD1. V gave up 2 bases and J gave up 6 bases; unmatched junction bases: 8. Germline CDR1 reads MNHNY; CDR2 reads SVGAGI (reference sequence). The CDR3 runs to 15 residues. The CDR3 DNA reads as TGTGCCAGCAGTTACACGGACAGGGGATCGAGCGAGCAGTACTTC. Its protein is CASSYTDRGSSEQYF.

J is TRBJ2-7 and V is TRBV9; TRBD1 agrees at 9 bases. The CDR3 loop spans 14 amino acids. The germline V gene has CDR1 SGDLS and CDR2 YYNGEE. V shed 6 bases and J 4 bases; nucleotides not matched to a gene: 8. CDR3 coding DNA: TGTGCCAGCACCCTTCCAGGACAGGGGTACGAGCAGTACTTC. Residues: CASTLPGQGYEQYF.

This clone was recorded only once. The chain combines TRBV30 with TRBJ2-3; D gene unclear. V lost 0 bases and J lost 3, with 10 bases in between. This CDR3 has 14 amino acids. CDR1 and CDR2 (germline): GTSNPN, SVGIG (reference sequence). Written as DNA, the CDR3 is TGTGCCTGGAGTGTATCGGGTTTAACAGATACGCAGTATTTT. This translates into CAWSVSGLTDTQYF.

The chain carries TRBV5-1 and TRBJ1-1; the match to TRBD1 covers 12 bases. This CDR3 contains 14 residues. V lost 4 bases and J lost 4; bases outside the gene matches: 2. Germline values: CDR1 SGHRS, CDR2 YFSETQ. CDR3 in amino acids: CASSRDRGRTEAFF. The CDR3 nucleotides read TGCGCCAGCAGCCGGGACAGGGGGCGCACTGAAGCTTTCTTT.

The rearrangement joins TRBV6-1 to TRBJ1-1; D remains unclear. Germline V gene sequence: CDR1 MNHNS, CDR2 SASEGT. The CDR3 length is 13 residues. Trimming took off 2 bases at V and 3 bases at J, with 7 bases between the two ends. The CDR3 bases are TGTGCCAGCAGTGAACTAGGAGACACTGAAGCTTTCTTT. This codes for CASSELGDTEAFF.

This sequence joins TRBV15 and TRBJ2-5; the D gene is possibly TRBD2 (5 bases). With 0 bases removed from V and 2 bases from J, the gap between germline ends came to 13 bases. The CDR3 runs to 16 residues. The germline V gene encodes CDR1 LNHNV and CDR2 YYDKDF (reference sequence). CDR3 residues: CATSRDEHSAQETQYF. CDR3 coding DNA: TGTGCCACCAGCAGAGATGAGCATAGCGCTCAAGAGACCCAGTACTTC.

Details on this clone: Within the sample, other DNA sequences also encode this same CDR3. The chain recombines TRBV11-2 with TRBJ1-2, with TRBD1 as a possible D gene (6 bases). Germline CDR1 reads SGHAT; CDR2 reads FQNNGV. Trimming stripped 3 bases from V and 2 bases from J, with 7 bases between. The CDR3 is made up of 13 amino acids. This chain's CDR3 is CASSFGGNYGYTF. Written as DNA, the CDR3 is TGTGCCAGCAGCTTTGGGGGCAACTATGGCTACACCTTC.

The chain employs TRBV6-1 and TRBJ2-4, with 9 nucleotides matching TRBD1. The CDR3 extends over 17 amino acids. Looked up from germline, CDR1 is MNHNS and CDR2 is SASEGT. After removal of 1 base from V and 7 bases from J, the junction contained 11 bases not matched to a gene. The CDR3 DNA reads TGTGCCAGCAGTGAAGTGAACAAGCAGACAGGGGGGAACATTCAGTACTTC. It encodes CASSEVNKQTGGNIQYF.

The chain carries TRBV5-5 and TRBJ1-6; tentatively, D is TRBD1 (5 bases). V gave up 4 bases and J gave up 4 bases, with 12 bases separating them. The V gene's germline CDR1 is SGHKS and CDR2 YYEKEE (reference sequence). The CDR3 runs 15 residues. Written as DNA, the CDR3 is TGTGCCAGCAGCGAGGCGGGGGGTTATAATTCACCCCTCCACTTT. Its translation: CASSEAGGYNSPLHF.

V and J are TRBV7-3 and TRBJ2-1; 9 bases agree with TRBD2. Germline CDR1 and CDR2: SGHTA and FQGTGA. V shed 6 bases, J shed 9 bases, and the junction held 6 bases outside the gene matches. The CDR3 contains 13 residues. The CDR3 loop is CASSRLADSEQFF. The CDR3 bases are TGTGCCAGCAGTAGACTAGCGGACTCTGAGCAGTTCTTC.

This chain uses TRBV5-4 with TRBJ2-1; perhaps TRBD2 as D (6 bases). Germline V gives CDR1 SGHNT, CDR2 YYREEE (reference sequence). V was trimmed by 4 bases and J by 1 base, leaving 15 bases between them. This CDR3 is built from 16 residues. CDR3 protein: CASSAGGLGSYNEQFF. In DNA, the CDR3 is TGTGCCAGCAGCGCCGGGGGACTGGGGTCCTACAATGAGCAGTTCTTC.

This chain uses TRBV4-3 with TRBJ1-2; no clear D. The CDR3 is 15 residues long. Germline assignment: CDR1 LGHNA and CDR2 YSLEER. With 0 bases removed from V and 4 bases from J, the gap between germline ends came to 12 bases. The CDR3 nucleotides are TGCGCCAGCAGCCAAGATTGGGAGGGAACCTATGGCTACACCTTC. Translating it yields CASSQDWEGTYGYTF.